This TCR beta chain came from a study of CD8 T cells in Susac syndrome. CD8+ and CD4+ T cells were negatively isolated; TEMRA cells were FACS-enriched. The length of the CDR3 is 14 residues. Trimming cost V 8 bases and J 2 bases, with 15 bases left between them. Germline V gene sequence: CDR1 SGHTA, CDR2 FQGNSA. The RNA, roughly 0.5 to 1 ug, was put through reverse transcription using random hexamers. TCRdb fed the immunoSEQ multiplex PCR reads into MiXCR, producing one record per CDR3 protein. The sample lists approximately 120,000 distinct CDR3 sequences; about 90% were seen once. This sequence originates from a human donor in good health. Source material: CD8+ T cells from PBMCs. The chain employs TRBV7-2 and TRBJ2-5; D is perhaps TRBD1 (5 bases). This chain's CDR3 is CASGVDRAQETQYF. In DNA, the CDR3 is TGTGCCAGCGGGGTTGACAGAGCTCAAGAGACCCAGTACTTC.